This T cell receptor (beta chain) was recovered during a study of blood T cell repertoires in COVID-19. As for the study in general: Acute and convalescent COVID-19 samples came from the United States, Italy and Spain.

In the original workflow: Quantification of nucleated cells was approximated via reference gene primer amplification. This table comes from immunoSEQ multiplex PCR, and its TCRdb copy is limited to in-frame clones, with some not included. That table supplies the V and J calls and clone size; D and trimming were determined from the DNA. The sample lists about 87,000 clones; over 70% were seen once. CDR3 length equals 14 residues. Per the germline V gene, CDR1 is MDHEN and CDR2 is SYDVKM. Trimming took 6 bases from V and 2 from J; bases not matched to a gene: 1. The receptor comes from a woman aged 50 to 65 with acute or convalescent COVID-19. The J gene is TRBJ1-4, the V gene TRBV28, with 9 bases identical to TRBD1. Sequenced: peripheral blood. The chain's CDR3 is CASRDRGTNEKLFF. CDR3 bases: TGTGCCAGCAGGGACAGGGGTACTAATGAAAAACTGTTTTTT.